Each of the 22 T cell receptor beta chains below was sequenced from the same sample in a study of cytomegalovirus exposure and HLA in healthy donors. Primers for the PCR totalled 60 Vbeta and 13 Jbeta. The data were produced by immunoSEQ multiplex PCR, yet TCRdb's version contains in-frame clones alone and is incomplete. The top ten clones hold about 2.7% of a sample with over 100,000 clones, around 83% of them seen once. The sequenced sample consisted of PBMCs. The receptors shown here come from a young woman in good health and CMV-seropositive.

V usage is TRBV5-1 and J usage is TRBJ1-4, with 9 bases identical to TRBD1. Germline V CDR1 and CDR2: SGHRS, YFSETQ. J gave up 6 bases and V 4 bases, and 10 bases lay outside the gene matches. The CDR3 totals 16 residues. In DNA form, the CDR3 reads TGCGCCAGCAGCGAAGCCGCCGGGACAGGGTATGAAAAACTGTTTTTT. Protein product: CASSEAAGTGYEKLFF.

The V and J genes are TRBV9 and TRBJ2-3; the D gene is possibly TRBD2 (6 bases). Germline assignment: CDR1 SGDLS and CDR2 YYNGEE. The CDR3 loop spans 15 amino acids. Trimming left V 3 bases short and J 2 bases short, with 13 bases between. As DNA, the CDR3 is TGTGCCAGCAGCGGGGGACTCTGGGACACAGATACGCAGTATTTT. As protein: CASSGGLWDTDTQYF.

With respect to this clone: The sample has other DNA sequences that encode this CDR3 too. The chain combines TRBV7-6 with TRBJ2-7; tentative D call: TRBD2 (5 bases). CDR3 size: 15 residues. In germline, CDR1 is SGHVS, CDR2 FNYEAQ. Trimming took 5 bases from V and 0 from J, leaving 14 bases between them. CDR3 region: CASSPYAGVSYEQYF. The CDR3 nucleotides are TGTGCCAGCAGCCCCTATGCGGGTGTCTCCTACGAGCAGTACTTC.

V usage is TRBV28 and J usage is TRBJ2-6, with TRBD2 as a possible D gene (6 bases). Germline CDR1 is MDHEN and CDR2 is SYDVKM. Trimming stripped 3 bases from V and 4 bases from J, with 13 bases between. The CDR3 has 16 residues. CDR3 region: CASSLGGGSGANVLTF. The CDR3, as DNA: TGTGCCAGCAGTTTGGGTGGGGGGTCCGGGGCCAACGTCCTGACTTTC.

J is TRBJ1-2 and V is TRBV9; TRBD1 agrees at 8 bases. The CDR3 contains 13 residues. CDR1 and CDR2 from the germline V gene are SGDLS and YYNGEE. V was pared by 5 bases and J by 4 bases, with 4 bases of the junction left unmatched. The CDR3: CASSRQGIYGYTF. The DNA for the CDR3 is TGTGCCAGCAGTCGACAGGGGATCTATGGCTACACCTTC.

In this sample, this clone turned up a few times. The rearrangement links TRBV7-8 to TRBJ2-1; D is ambiguous. Germline V gene data show CDR1 as SGHVS and CDR2 as FQNEAQ. The CDR3 runs to 14 residues. The V and J ends lost 7 bases and 5 bases respectively, with 15 bases between them. The CDR3 loop is CASTMVEENNEQFF. Written as DNA, the CDR3 is TGTGCCAGCACTATGGTCGAGGAGAACAATGAGCAGTTCTTC.

The chain links TRBV4-2 to TRBJ2-2; 7 bases map to TRBD2. The CDR3 runs 18 residues. Germline CDR1 is LGHNA and CDR2 is YNFKEQ. Unmatched junction bases numbered 13, after V lost 4 bases and J lost 2 bases. This chain's CDR3 is CASSPLLVAGENTGELFF. CDR3 DNA sequence: TGTGCCAGCAGCCCCCTCCTCGTGGCGGGGGAAAACACCGGGGAGCTGTTTTTT.

V is TRBV11-2 and J is TRBJ2-5, with 7 bases fitting TRBD2. This CDR3 contains 18 residues. In germline, CDR1 is SGHAT, CDR2 FQNNGV. The J segment lost 2 bases and the V segment lost 5 bases, leaving 17 bases of the junction unmatched. CDR3 sequence reads: CASSPGGPGEGYQETQYF. The CDR3 DNA sequence: TGTGCCAGCAGCCCCGGTGGACCGGGGGAGGGGTATCAAGAGACCCAGTACTTC.

This clone has just a few counts. The chain employs TRBV7-8 and TRBJ1-5, with D possibly being TRBD1 (6 bases). The CDR3 has 13 amino acids. CDR1 SGHVS and CDR2 FQNEAQ come from the germline V gene. V was trimmed by 4 bases and J by 6 bases, leaving 10 bases between them. The CDR3 DNA follows: TGTGCCAGCAGCTCAGGGGTGGGTCAGCCCCAGCATTTT. This translates into CASSSGVGQPQHF.

The rearrangement links TRBV27 to TRBJ2-2; D is possibly TRBD1 (6 bases). The germline gives CDR1 MNHEY, CDR2 SMNVEV (reference sequence). The CDR3 sequence is 16 residues long. Between the trimmed V and J ends, which lost 1 base and 5 bases, there was a span of 14 bases. The CDR3 protein is CASSLLGDTVTGELFF. CDR3 in DNA: TGTGCCAGCAGTTTATTAGGGGACACCGTGACCGGGGAGCTGTTTTTT.

V usage is TRBV5-1 and J usage is TRBJ1-2; the match to TRBD1 covers 7 bases. Per germline, CDR1 SGHRS and CDR2 YFSETQ. This CDR3 contains 14 residues. V gave up 3 bases and J gave up 4 bases; unmatched junction bases: 6. CDR3 region: CASSSPGQPYGYTF. The CDR3 bases are TGCGCCAGCAGCTCCCCGGGACAGCCCTATGGCTACACCTTC.

This clone is a singleton in its sample. The rearrangement links TRBV7-9 to TRBJ1-3, with 8 bases identical to TRBD1. CDR3 length: 17 amino acids. V lost 5 bases to trimming and J lost 3 bases; unmatched junction nucleotides: 12. The V gene's germline CDR1 is SEHNR and CDR2 FQNEAQ (reference sequence). The CDR3 loop reads CASSTFQGAERGNTIYF. The CDR3 nucleotides are TGTGCCAGCAGCACGTTTCAGGGGGCCGAACGTGGAAACACCATATATTTT.

This clone was seen a handful of times. The chain joins TRBV10-3 to TRBJ1-1; 7 bases line up with TRBD1. J gave up 3 bases and V 6 bases, and 4 bases lay outside the gene matches. The length of the CDR3 is 13 residues. Germline CDR1 is ENHRY and CDR2 is SYGVKD. The CDR3 DNA is TGTGCCATCAGGGGACAGAGTGACACTGAAGCTTTCTTT. It translates to CAIRGQSDTEAFF.

The V and J genes are TRBV19 and TRBJ2-7; weak D call: TRBD2 (6 bases). CDR3 length: 11 amino acids. Trimming left V 9 bases short and J 6 bases short, with 12 bases between. Germline V gene sequence: CDR1 LNHDA, CDR2 SQIVND (reference sequence). CDR3: CASRSGREQYF. For the CDR3, the DNA is TGTGCCAGCCGTAGCGGTCGCGAGCAGTACTTC. The variable domain in full, with the rest retrieved from reference TRBV19 and TRBJ2-7, is DGGITQSPKYLFRKEGQNVTLSCEQNLNHDAMYWYRQDPGQGLRLIYYSQIVNDFQKGDIAEGYSVSREKKESFPLTVTSAQKNPTAFYLCASRSGREQYFGPGTRLTVT.

This clone occurred a few times. The V call is TRBV18, the J call TRBJ2-7, with a weak D call TRBD1 (6 bases). This CDR3 is built from 14 residues. Germline CDR1 reads KGHSH; CDR2 reads LQKENI. V lost 0 bases, J lost 3 bases, and 9 bases lay in between. As DNA, the CDR3 is TGTGCCAGCTCACCACCGGGACAAGACTACGAGCAGTACTTC. Translation gives CASSPPGQDYEQYF. Full variable domain (rest looked up from reference TRBV18 and TRBJ2-7): NAGVMQNPRHLVRRRGQEARLRCSPMKGHSHVYWYRQLPEEGLKFMVYLQKENIIDESGMPKERFSAEFPKEGPSILRIQQVVRGDSAAYFCASSPPGQDYEQYFGPGTRLTVT.

V usage is TRBV13 and J usage is TRBJ2-7; D ambiguous. The CDR3 loop spans 14 amino acids. V was shortened by 3 bases and J by 0 bases, with 9 bases between the two germline ends. Germline CDR1 reads PRHDT; CDR2 reads FYEKMQ (reference sequence). CDR3 bases: TGTGCCAGCAGCTTGGGCAGCCACTCCTACGAGCAGTACTTC. It encodes CASSLGSHSYEQYF.

This chain uses TRBV6-1 with TRBJ2-7, with D perhaps TRBD2 (5 bases). Deletions cut 6 bases from V and 6 bases from J, with 18 bases between. This CDR3 has 14 amino acids. CDR1 and CDR2 (germline): MNHNS, SASEGT. Written as DNA, the CDR3 is TGTGCCAGCAGGAAAGGGCCGGGATTACTCGAGCAGTACTTC. This gives the protein CASRKGPGLLEQYF.

The genes are TRBV7-8 and TRBJ1-5; 10 nucleotides agree with TRBD1. The V segment lost 3 bases and the J segment 4 bases; nucleotides outside the gene matches: 3. This CDR3 is 15 amino acids long. Germline V lookup: CDR1 SGHVS, CDR2 FQNEAQ. CDR3: CASSFRDRGNQPQHF. CDR3 bases: TGTGCCAGCAGCTTCCGGGACAGGGGAAATCAGCCCCAGCATTTT.

This clone was detected only once. The genes are TRBV19 and TRBJ2-5; the match to TRBD2 covers 7 bases. The end of the DNA aligns better with TRBJ2-7, so the J call may be wrong. Per germline, CDR1 LNHDA and CDR2 SQIVND (reference sequence). The CDR3 consists of 15 residues. The CDR3 DNA sequence: TGTGCCAGTAGTATCTATGCGGGGGACGCCTACGAGCAGTACTTC. Translation gives CASSIYAGDAYEQYF.

The chain links TRBV6-1 to TRBJ2-1; 12 bases are a match to TRBD2. Germline V gene data show CDR1 as MNHNS and CDR2 as SASEGT. This CDR3 spans 17 amino acids. The V gene end was trimmed by 1 base and the J gene end by 9 bases; junction bases not matched to a gene: 10. The CDR3 DNA follows: TGTGCCAGCAGTGAAGGGCTAGCGGGGGGGCTAGGGATTGAGCAGTTCTTC. Translated, it gives CASSEGLAGGLGIEQFF.

This clone has only one observation. The chain has TRBV29-1 and TRBJ2-1; D is perhaps TRBD1 (6 bases). CDR1 and CDR2 (germline): SQVTM, ANQGSEA. With 6 bases removed from V and 8 bases from J, the gap between germline ends came to 11 bases. The CDR3 runs 11 residues. The CDR3 DNA follows: TGCAGCGTGGATACAGGGTATGAGCAGTTCTTC. It specifies CSVDTGYEQFF.

The rearrangement links TRBV4-1 to TRBJ1-6, with 9 bases that match TRBD1. The V and J ends lost 2 bases and 10 bases, in that order; junction bases with no gene match: 6. Germline V gene sequence: CDR1 MGHRA, CDR2 YSYEKL. The CDR3 is 15 residues long. This CDR3 is CASSQPGQGWSPLHF. The CDR3 coding sequence is TGCGCCAGCAGCCAACCCGGACAGGGGTGGTCACCCCTCCACTTT.